This T cell receptor (beta chain) was identified during a study of CD8 T cells in ankylosing spondylitis. TCRdb reprocessed the 5' RACE reads with MiXCR, giving one entry per CDR3 protein. The sample has about 450,000 distinct CDR3 sequences, roughly 26% seen once; the top ten hold roughly 0.8%. In regard to this clonotype: The antigen remains undetermined.

General study points: The disease-linked clones had a CD8+ phenotype and low blood frequencies. What seemed typical of ankylosing spondylitis blood was a TCR beta motif built from eight highly homologous variants.

V was pared by 10 bases and J by 1 base, with 6 bases of the junction left unmatched. Germline values: CDR1 LGHDT, CDR2 YNNKEL (reference sequence). There are 14 residues in the CDR3. Material for sequencing was blood, either unsorted or a sorted T cell fraction (not recorded which). The source is a male donor with ankylosing spondylitis. The chain joins TRBV3-1 to TRBJ2-2; 7 bases are a match to TRBD2. For the CDR3, the DNA is TGTGCCACGGCCCGCGGGAGGAACACCGGGGAGCTGTTTTTT. Protein sequence: CATARGRNTGELFF.